This T cell receptor beta chain comes out of a study of T cell responses to AZD1222 COVID-19 vaccine. Notes on the study in general: The number of AZD1222 recipients seropositive at baseline was only five to seven.

For this clone: The target antigen is unknown.

The table came from immunoSEQ multiplex PCR; TCRdb's copy has only in-frame clones and leaves some out. Of 150,000 to 160,000 clones listed, over 75% are singletons. This CDR3 spans 18 amino acids. The germline V gene encodes CDR1 MDHEN and CDR2 SYDVKM. J was trimmed by 1 base and V by 6 bases; bases with no gene match: 9. The genes are TRBV28 and TRBJ2-3; 14 bases are shared with TRBD2. This TCR was sampled from an adult in good health. This sample comprised peripheral blood, obtained on day 0 of AZD1222 vaccination. The CDR3 region has the DNA TGTGCCAGCAGACTGCCGACTAGCGGGAGGGCCCGCACAGATACGCAGTATTTT. This codes for CASRLPTSGRARTDTQYF.